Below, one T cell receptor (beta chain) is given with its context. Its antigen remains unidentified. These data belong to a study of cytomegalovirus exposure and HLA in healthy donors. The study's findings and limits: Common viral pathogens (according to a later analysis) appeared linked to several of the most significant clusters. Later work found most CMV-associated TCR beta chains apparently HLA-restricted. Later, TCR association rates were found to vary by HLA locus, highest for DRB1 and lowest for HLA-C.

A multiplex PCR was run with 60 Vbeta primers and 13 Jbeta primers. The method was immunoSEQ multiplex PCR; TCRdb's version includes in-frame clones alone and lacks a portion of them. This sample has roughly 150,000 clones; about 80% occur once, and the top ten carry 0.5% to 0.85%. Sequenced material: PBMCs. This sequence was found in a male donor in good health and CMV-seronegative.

CDR3 amino acids: CASSEGTGSYEQYF. As DNA, the CDR3 is TGTGCCAGTAGTGAAGGGACAGGGAGTTACGAGCAGTACTTC. The chain joins TRBV19 to TRBJ2-7, with TRBD1 matching 9 bases. Losses at the gene ends were 5 bases for V and 4 bases for J; bases not matched to a gene: 6. The CDR3 sequence is 14 residues long. Germline V CDR1 and CDR2: LNHDA, SQIVND (reference sequence).